The rows below give T cell receptor beta chains drawn from one sample of a study of tumor-infiltrating lymphocytes in primary liver carcinoma. TCRdb analysed the multiplex PCR reads with MiXCR anew, one entry per CDR3 protein. The sample lists 70,000 to 75,000 distinct CDR3 sequences, 60% to 75% occurring once. The sequencing input was liver tumor tissue from sampling region 4. These receptor sequences come from a middle-aged man with primary liver carcinoma and hepatitis B virus infection. CDR3s include the opening cysteine and the closing phenylalanine or tryptophan. D genes are given only for firm matches. A row's size may be missing; if present it is once, few, many or a size class.

TRBJ2-4 | TRBD2 | TRBV4-1 | NA | CASSQIPGTITARNIQYF | TGCGCCAGTAGCCAAATTCCCGGGACTATCACCGCCAGAAACATTCAGTACTTC
TRBJ2-7 | TRBD1 | TRBV20-1 | once | CSALGTGNYEQYF | TGCAGTGCCCTTGGGACAGGGAATTACGAGCAGTACTTC
TRBJ1-2 | NA | TRBV2 | many | CASSELGALNIYEGYTF | TGTGCCAGCAGTGAGCTAGGAGCCCTCAATATCTACGAGGGCTACACCTTC
TRBJ2-1 | TRBD2 | TRBV5-1 | NA | CATSLVGLAGSGGEQFF | TGCGCCACCAGCTTGGTAGGATTAGCGGGATCCGGGGGTGAGCAGTTCTTC
TRBJ2-3 | NA | TRBV5-1 | many | CASSVSTDTQYF | TGCGCCAGCAGCGTTAGCACAGATACGCAGTATTTT
TRBJ1-2 | NA | TRBV28 | NA | CTSTRPGAGANGYIF | TGTACCAGCACTCGCCCGGGGGCAGGGGCGAATGGCTACATCTTC
TRBJ2-1 | TRBD2 | TRBV29-1 | many | CSASGSYNEQFF | TGCAGCGCTAGCGGGAGTTACAATGAGCAGTTCTTC
TRBJ2-5 | NA | TRBV4-1 | once | CATSPSGAHQETQYF | TGCGCCACCAGCCCGTCGGGGGCCCACCAAGAGACCCAGTACTTC
TRBJ2-7 | TRBD2 | TRBV7-2 | NA | CASSVGLAGSYEQHF | TGTGCCAGCAGCGTGGGACTAGCGGGATCCTACGAGCAGCACTTC
TRBJ2-7 | NA | TRBV10-2 | NA | CAISGRGPPYEQYF | TGCGCCATCTCCGGACGGGGACCACCCTACGAGCAGTACTTC
TRBJ2-7 | TRBD1 | TRBV6-1 | NA | CATWSGQGSHEQCF | TGTGCAACCTGGTCAGGACAGGGATCCCACGAGCAGTGCTTC
TRBJ2-1 | NA | TRBV4-1 | many | CASSQDRPGSSYNEQFF | TGCGCCAGCAGCCAAGATAGGCCGGGTAGCTCCTACAATGAGCAGTTCTTC
TRBJ1-1 | NA | TRBV14 | NA | CASSLRVGSDTEAFF | TGTGCCAGCAGTCTCAGGGTAGGGTCCGACACTGAAGCTTTCTTT
TRBJ2-1 | NA | TRBV11-2 | once | CANSSRHVGYNEQLF | TGTGCCAACAGCTCCAGACACGTCGGATACAATGAGCAGCTCTTC
TRBJ2-7 | NA | TRBV5-1 | NA | CASSKAGAYEQYF | TGCGCCAGCAGCAAAGCAGGTGCCTATGAGCAGTACTTC
TRBJ2-2 | NA | TRBV11-2 | NA | CASSLLRTYPGTGELFF | TGTGCCAGTAGCTTACTTCGGACATACCCAGGGACCGGGGAGCTGTTTTTT
TRBJ2-7 | NA | TRBV29-1 | NA | CSAGVLAYEQYF | TGCAGCGCCGGAGTCCTCGCCTACGAGCAGTACTTC
TRBJ2-5 | NA | TRBV5-4 | NA | CASWKQLGQETQYF | TGTGCCAGCTGGAAGCAGCTAGGGCAAGAGACCCAGTACTTC
TRBJ1-1 | NA | TRBV28 | many | CASHSRGLNTEAFF | TGTGCCAGTCACAGCCGGGGGTTGAACACTGAAGCTTTCTTT
TRBJ1-2 | NA | TRBV11-1 | NA | CASSLVHNYGYTF | TGTGCCAGCAGCTTGGTCCATAACTATGGCTACACCTTC
TRBJ2-2 | TRBD1 | TRBV4-2 | NA | CASSKDRGANTRELFF | TGTGCCAGCAGCAAGGACAGGGGCGCCAACACCCGGGAGCTGTTTTTT
TRBJ1-1 | NA | TRBV28 | NA | CVSSYRGSEGTEAFF | TGTGTCAGCAGTTACCGTGGCAGTGAGGGCACTGAAGCTTTCTTT
TRBJ2-1 | NA | TRBV4-2 | NA | CASNRQEDNERFF | TGTGCCAGCAACCGACAGGAGGACAATGAGCGGTTCTTC
TRBJ2-3 | NA | TRBV12-3/TRBV12-4 | NA | CATAPSGIRTDTQYF | TGTGCCACCGCACCATCCGGAATCCGCACAGATACGCAGTATTTT
TRBJ1-4 | NA | TRBV29-1 | many | CSVEEGRNEKLFF | TGCAGCGTTGAAGAGGGAAGGAATGAAAAACTGTTTTTT
TRBJ2-7 | NA | TRBV5-1 | NA | CASSLGGCRADEQYF | TGCGCCAGCAGCTTGGGTGGTTGTCGTGCTGACGAGCAGTACTTC